One sample yielded the 30 T cell receptor beta chains listed below, sequenced in a study of blood T cells in healthy people across ages. Sample-barcoded 5' priming and a J-beta primer mix drove a second PCR of about 6 to 12 cycles. TCRdb reprocessed the 5' RACE reads with MiXCR, giving one entry per CDR3 protein. The data contain hundreds of thousands of distinct CDR3 sequences, over 40% of them singletons. Sequencing was performed on blood. These receptor sequences come from a woman aged 80 or older in good health.

This clonotype was picked up many times. V gene TRBV15 combines with J gene TRBJ1-2; D remains unclear. The V gene lost 0 bases and the J gene lost 0 bases, with 2 bases spanning the gap. The germline gives CDR1 LNHNV, CDR2 YYDKDF (reference sequence). This CDR3 has 13 residues. The CDR3 nucleotides are TGTGCCACCAGCAGAGAGGCTAACTATGGCTACACCTTC. The encoded protein is CATSREANYGYTF.

In DNA form, the CDR3 reads TGCAGTGCCGGCCTCGCCAGATACAATGAGCAGTTCTTC. This gives the protein CSAGLARYNEQFF. The rearrangement links TRBV20-1 to TRBJ2-1; the D is unclear. Germline V lookup: CDR1 DFQATT, CDR2 SNEGSKA (reference sequence). Trimming stripped 6 bases from V and 4 bases from J, with 13 bases between. The CDR3 totals 13 residues.

This clonotype appeared many times. V gene TRBV20-1 combines with J gene TRBJ2-7; no clear D. Trimming left V 3 bases short and J 0 bases short, with 9 bases between. The CDR3 totals 13 residues. Germline CDR1 DFQATT, CDR2 SNEGSKA (reference sequence). As DNA, the CDR3 is TGCAGTGCTAGGACCGAGAGCTCCTACGAGCAGTACTTC. As protein: CSARTESSYEQYF.

As regards this clonotype: The CDR3 end shows no conserved phenylalanine or tryptophan, and so a read error is likely. This rearrangement joins TRBV5-1 to TRBJ1-1; 10 bases match TRBD1. This CDR3 has 13 amino acids. Trimming took 4 bases from V and 3 from J; bases not matched to a gene: 0. The germline gives CDR1 SGHRS, CDR2 YFSETQ. CDR3 residues: CASSGQGDTEAFV. The CDR3 coding sequence is TGCGCCAGCAGCGGACAGGGGGACACTGAAGCTTTCGTT.

This sequence joins TRBV3-1 and TRBJ2-7; TRBD2 aligns across 8 bases. This CDR3 has 18 residues. Unmatched junction bases numbered 15, after V lost 0 bases and J lost 5 bases. CDR1 and CDR2 from the germline V gene are LGHDT and YNNKEL (reference sequence). CDR3 protein: CASSQDWGLGGRRNEQYF. The CDR3 nucleotides read TGTGCCAGCAGCCAAGATTGGGGGTTGGGCGGGAGGAGGAACGAGCAGTACTTC.

There are many counts of this clonotype. This chain links TRBV10-2 with TRBJ2-1, with 11 bases that match TRBD2. Losses at the gene ends were 6 bases for V and 9 bases for J; bases not matched to a gene: 7. Germline CDR1 and CDR2: WSHSY and SAAADI. CDR3 length: 14 amino acids. CDR3 amino acids: CASRIAGGPSEQFF. CDR3 bases: TGCGCCAGCAGAATAGCGGGGGGGCCTAGTGAGCAGTTCTTC.

This clonotype was counted at least ten times. The chain employs TRBV2 and TRBJ2-7; D is perhaps TRBD2 (5 bases). The CDR3 length is 13 residues. From germline, CDR1 is SNHLY and CDR2 FYNNEI. Trimming removed 1 base from V and 6 bases from J, with 10 bases in between. The CDR3 coding sequence is TGTGCCAGCAGTGAAGGGCGGGTTTCCGAGCAGTACTTC. Translation gives CASSEGRVSEQYF. Full variable domain (rest looked up from reference TRBV2 and TRBJ2-7): EPEVTQTPSHQVTQMGQEVILRCVPISNHLYFYWYRQILGQKVEFLVSFYNNEISEKSEIFDDQFSVERPDGSNFTLKIRSTKLEDSAMYFCASSEGRVSEQYFGPGTRLTVT.

This clonotype was recorded once. The genes are TRBV6-5 and TRBJ1-2; D is unclear. The length of the CDR3 is 16 residues. In germline, CDR1 is MNHEY, CDR2 SVGAGI. Trimming pared 6 bases from V and 5 bases from J, leaving 22 bases between. CDR3 residues: CASSWSRATTTYGYTF. The DNA for the CDR3 is TGTGCCAGCAGCTGGAGCCGGGCCACAACAACGTATGGCTACACCTTC.

This clonotype has ten or more counts. The chain uses TRBV28 and TRBJ1-4, with 7 positions matching TRBD1. With V trimmed by 6 bases and J by 8 bases, 9 bases remained unmatched. Looked up from germline, CDR1 is MDHEN and CDR2 is SYDVKM. The CDR3 totals 14 residues. CDR3 sequence: CASSGDSPSEKLFF. The DNA for the CDR3 is TGTGCCAGCAGCGGGGACAGTCCATCGGAAAAACTGTTTTTT. The variable domain in full, completed from reference TRBV28 and TRBJ1-4, reads DVKVTQSSRYLVKRTGEKVFLECVQDMDHENMFWYRQDPGLGLRLIYFSYDVKMKEKGDIPEGYSVSREKKERFSLILESASTNQTSMYLCASSGDSPSEKLFFGSGTQLSVL.

Ten or more counts support this clonotype. This chain joins TRBV3-1 and TRBJ2-3, with D possibly matching TRBD2 (5 bases). Per the germline V gene, CDR1 is LGHDT and CDR2 is YNNKEL (reference sequence). CDR3 size: 14 residues. Trimming shortened V by 3 bases and J by 0 bases, and 7 bases separated the two germline ends. In DNA form, the CDR3 reads TGTGCCAGCAGCCAGCGGGCTAGCACAGATACGCAGTATTTT. Translated, it gives CASSQRASTDTQYF.

The chain has TRBV14 and TRBJ2-5; TRBD1 might be the D (6 bases). V lost 1 base, J lost 5 bases, and 11 bases lay in between. This CDR3 is 14 amino acids long. Germline V gene data show CDR1 as SGHDN and CDR2 as FVKESK. CDR3 amino acids: CASSQVDRRETQYF. DNA of the CDR3: TGTGCCAGCAGCCAAGTCGACAGGAGGGAGACCCAGTACTTC.

Turning to this clonotype: With a much larger clone just one base away, this may be a read error. The chain combines TRBV20-1 with TRBJ2-3, with a weak D call TRBD1 (5 bases). The CDR3 extends over 12 amino acids. Looked up from germline, CDR1 is DFQATT and CDR2 is SNEGSKA (reference sequence). CDR3 DNA sequence: TGCAGTGCTAGAGAAAGCACAGGTACGCAGTATTTT. Protein: CSARESTGTQYF.

Ten or more counts support this clonotype. J is TRBJ1-5 and V is TRBV6-5; a weak D match, TRBD1 (6 bases). Trimming removed 6 bases at V and 7 bases at J, with 16 bases between. This CDR3 spans 14 amino acids. Germline values: CDR1 MNHEY, CDR2 SVGAGI. As DNA, the CDR3 is TGTGCCAGCAGAAGAGGGGGAGACGGCCAGCCCCAGCATTTT. Translated, it gives CASRRGGDGQPQHF.

V and J are TRBV30 and TRBJ2-3; possible D gene TRBD2, 6 bases. Germline V lookup: CDR1 GTSNPN, CDR2 SVGIG (reference sequence). Trimming shortened V by 1 base and J by 1 base, and 9 bases separated the two germline ends. The CDR3 is 14 residues long. The DNA for the CDR3 is TGTGCCTGGAGTGAGGCTAGCGGCACAGATACGCAGTATTTT. Amino acids: CAWSEASGTDTQYF. Looking up the rest from reference TRBV30 and TRBJ2-3 gives the full variable domain: SQTIHQWPATLVQPVGSPLSLECTVEGTSNPNLYWYRQAAGRGLQLLFYSVGIGQISSEVPQNLSASRPQDRQFILSSKKLLLSDSGFYLCAWSEASGTDTQYFGPGTRLTVL.

This clonotype was recorded only once. The chain combines TRBV12-3 or TRBV12-4 with TRBJ2-5, with TRBD2 matching 8 bases. The DNA end favors TRBJ2-7, so the J call may be wrong. The CDR3 has 15 amino acids. As DNA, the CDR3 is TGTGCCAGCAGTTTGGGGGCTAGCGGGTTCCACGAGCAGTACTTC. Translating gives CASSLGASGFHEQYF.

Worth noting for this clonotype: This sequence may be a read error, since a much larger clone differs from it by one base. The chain employs TRBV7-2 and TRBJ2-5, with 9 nucleotides matching TRBD1. Judging by the DNA end, TRBJ2-7 fits better; the J call may be wrong. Per the germline V gene, CDR1 is SGHTA and CDR2 is FQGNSA. The CDR3 extends over 15 amino acids. The CDR3 sequence is CAGSEGQGNPYEQYF. The CDR3 nucleotides read TGTGCCGGCAGCGAAGGACAGGGGAATCCCTACGAGCAGTACTTC.

This chain uses TRBV7-2 with TRBJ2-3; no clear D. The CDR3 is 14 residues long. V lost 5 bases and J 2 bases, leaving 11 bases between the germline ends. Germline CDR1 reads SGHTA; CDR2 reads FQGNSA. In DNA, the CDR3 is TGTGCCAGCAGCGCCCGTTTCCTCACAGATACGCAGTATTTT. Protein: CASSARFLTDTQYF.

This rearrangement joins TRBV29-1 to TRBJ2-3; 7 bases match TRBD2. CDR3 length: 14 residues. J was trimmed by 1 base and V by 3 bases; bases with no gene match: 4. The V gene's germline CDR1 is SQVTM and CDR2 ANQGSEA. In DNA form, the CDR3 reads TGCAGCGTTGATGGACGGGGGGGCACAGATACGCAGTATTTT. Residues: CSVDGRGGTDTQYF.

This clonotype showed up just a few times. The V call is TRBV7-2, the J call TRBJ1-4; D call uncertain. The CDR3 spans 14 residues. Germline loops: CDR1 SGHTA, CDR2 FQGNSA. The ends were cut back, 5 bases at V and 8 bases at J, with 15 bases in the middle. CDR3 DNA: TGTGCCAGCAGCCGAAACTCCCAGGTCGAAAAACTGTTTTTT. Its translation is CASSRNSQVEKLFF.

A remark on this clonotype: A read error may explain this, as a much larger clone is one base away. The rearrangement links TRBV7-8 to TRBJ2-3; 8 bases fit TRBD1. With 0 bases clipped from V and 2 bases from J, the junction kept 10 bases outside the gene matches. CDR1 and CDR2 from the germline V gene are SGHVS and FQNEAQ. The CDR3 length is 18 residues. CDR3 residues: CASSLATGDRGYTDTQYF. As DNA, the CDR3 is TGTGCCAGCAGCTTAGCGACAGGGGATCGGGGTTACACAGATACGCAGTATTTT.

This clonotype was counted ten times or more. The junction and the germline gene differ at one end; a read error may be behind it. The CDR3 DNA reads TGTGCCAGCAGCTGGGACAGCAACACTGAAGCTTTCTTT. Protein product: CASSWDSNTEAFF. V gene TRBV5-1 combines with J gene TRBJ1-1; 7 bases are shared with TRBD1. The germline gives CDR1 SGHRS, CDR2 YFSETQ. This CDR3 contains 13 residues.

This clonotype was seen many times. The gene calls are TRBV27 and TRBJ2-3; 13 bases are shared with TRBD2. V lost 5 bases, J lost 5 bases, and 7 bases stayed unmatched. Germline CDR1 reads MNHEY; CDR2 reads SMNVEV (reference sequence). The CDR3 has 16 amino acids. CDR3 region: CASSPRLAGGQDTQYF. The CDR3 DNA reads TGTGCCAGCAGTCCGAGACTAGCGGGAGGTCAAGATACGCAGTATTTT.

This clonotype occurred many times. The chain carries TRBV12-3 or TRBV12-4 and TRBJ2-1; TRBD2 matches 13 bases. Germline trimming cut 6 bases from V and 5 bases from J; bases unmatched to any gene: 13. The CDR3 is 18 residues long. CDR3 nucleotide sequence: TGTGCCAGCAGCCCTCGACCCGGGACTAGCGGGATTAACAATGAGCAGTTCTTC. Protein product: CASSPRPGTSGINNEQFF.

This clonotype was recorded many times. V and J are TRBV7-9 and TRBJ2-5; D gene ambiguous. The DNA matches TRBJ2-7 better at its end, which makes the J call doubtful. From germline, CDR1 is SEHNR and CDR2 FQNEAQ (reference sequence). The CDR3 extends over 13 amino acids. The CDR3 loop reads CASSLEMKAEQYF. The CDR3, as DNA: TGTGCCAGCAGCTTAGAAATGAAGGCCGAGCAGTACTTC.

In this sample, this clonotype turned up many times. The chain employs TRBV5-1 and TRBJ2-3; the D gene is possibly TRBD2 (6 bases). Trimming removed 3 bases from V and 2 bases from J, with 19 bases in between. Germline-derived CDR1 and CDR2 are SGHRS and YFSETQ. The CDR3 sequence is 17 residues long. CDR3 DNA: TGCGCCAGCAGCTACTCCCTGGCGGGATCATTCACAGATACGCAGTATTTT. Translating it yields CASSYSLAGSFTDTQYF.

This clonotype has a single count. Just one base apart from a much larger clone, this may be a read error. CDR3 protein: CSAGTSGTYNEQYF. The CDR3 DNA reads TGCAGTGCTGGGACTAGCGGGACCTACAATGAGCAGTACTTC. This chain connects TRBV20-1 to TRBJ2-1; 13 positions match TRBD2. The assigned J gene may be wrong: the sequence end matches TRBJ2-7 better. CDR1 and CDR2 (germline): DFQATT, SNEGSKA (reference sequence). There are 14 residues in the CDR3.

V usage is TRBV6-6 and J usage is TRBJ1-4, with D hard to call. The germline V gene has CDR1 MNHNY and CDR2 SVGAGI (reference sequence). This CDR3 is built from 14 residues. V lost 7 bases and J 6 bases, leaving 15 bases between the germline ends. Here the CDR3 reads CASTLRRADEKLFF. In DNA form, the CDR3 reads TGTGCCAGCACCCTTAGGCGGGCGGATGAAAAACTGTTTTTT.

In its sample, this clonotype was seen a few times. The chain combines TRBV7-3 with TRBJ2-1; D is perhaps TRBD1 (5 bases). Per germline, CDR1 SGHTA and CDR2 FQGTGA. V lost 5 bases, J lost 9 bases, and 14 bases lay in between. The CDR3 totals 13 residues. The CDR3: CASSREWGGEQFF. CDR3 DNA: TGTGCCAGCAGCCGTGAATGGGGCGGTGAGCAGTTCTTC.

The chain couples TRBV15 to TRBJ1-2, with TRBD1 matching 8 bases. In germline, CDR1 is LNHNV, CDR2 YYDKDF (reference sequence). V lost 6 bases and J lost 0; bases outside the gene matches: 3. The CDR3 covers 14 residues. The CDR3, as DNA: TGTGCCACCAGACCGGGACAGGCTAACTATGGCTACACCTTC. Protein sequence: CATRPGQANYGYTF.

This clonotype was seen more than once but under ten times. The genes are TRBV5-1 and TRBJ2-3, with TRBD1 matching over 9 bases. CDR1 SGHRS and CDR2 YFSETQ come from the germline V gene. V gave up 4 bases and J gave up 0 bases; unmatched junction bases: 6. The CDR3 contains 16 residues. The CDR3: CASSVGQGSSTDTQYF. CDR3 nucleotide sequence: TGCGCCAGCAGCGTGGGACAGGGATCTAGCACAGATACGCAGTATTTT.